Listed below are T cell receptor beta chains from one sample, sequenced in a study of blood T cells in healthy people across ages. TCRdb re-derived calls from the 5' RACE reads in MiXCR, one entry per CDR3 protein. This repertoire shows approximately 690,000 distinct CDR3 sequences, over 40% found once; its top ten account for about 30%. Sample: blood. These receptors all come from an older man in good health. Both conserved end residues are part of each CDR3. The D gene is left open where the match is weak. Where a row states a size, it is once, few, many or the class of an expanded clone; other rows omit it.

length,D,size,V,J,CDR3,DNA
14,-,few,TRBV5-1,TRBJ1-2,CASSLVSAFAGYTF,TGCGCCAGCAGCTTGGTGTCGGCATTCGCTGGCTACACCTTC
13,TRBD1,few,TRBV6-2/TRBV6-3,TRBJ2-7,CASSGDRGHEQYF,TGTGCCAGCAGTGGCGACAGGGGACACGAGCAGTACTTC
15,TRBD1,-,TRBV27,TRBJ1-5,CASSFDGQASQPQHF,TGTGCCAGCAGTTTTGACGGACAGGCGAGCCAGCCCCAGCATTTT
16,-,-,TRBV6-5,TRBJ2-1,CASSYSRGGGYNEQFF,TGTGCCAGCAGTTACTCGAGGGGGGGCGGATACAATGAGCAGTTCTTC
11,-,-,TRBV28,TRBJ1-2,CASSPAYGYTF,TGTGCCAGCAGCCCCGCCTATGGCTACACCTTC
14,-,-,TRBV20-1,TRBJ1-5,CSAIARQHNQPQHF,TGCAGTGCTATCGCGAGACAGCACAATCAGCCCCAGCATTTT
14,-,few,TRBV6-2/TRBV6-3,TRBJ1-5,CASTWGVGNQPQHF,TGTGCCAGCACCTGGGGTGTAGGCAATCAGCCCCAGCATTTT
16,-,few,TRBV20-1,TRBJ1-5,CSARVPLGGRSQPQHF,TGCAGTGCTAGAGTCCCCTTGGGAGGGCGGTCTCAGCCCCAGCATTTT
14,-,-,TRBV27,TRBJ2-5,CASQLRPYQETQYF,TGTGCCAGCCAATTAAGACCTTATCAAGAGACCCAGTACTTC
12,TRBD1,-,TRBV28,TRBJ2-7,CASRTGGNEQYF,TGTGCCAGCAGGACAGGGGGCAACGAGCAGTACTTC
13,TRBD1,few,TRBV6-2/TRBV6-3,TRBJ1-6,CASRDRGHSPLHF,TGTGCCAGCAGGGACAGGGGGCACTCACCCCTCCACTTT
14,-,few,TRBV12-3/TRBV12-4,TRBJ2-1,CASSPTGWIHEQFF,TGTGCCAGCAGCCCTACCGGGTGGATTCATGAGCAGTTCTTC
16,TRBD1,-,TRBV9,TRBJ2-7,CASSVGTGQGEDEQYF,TGTGCCAGCAGCGTAGGAACGGGACAGGGGGAGGACGAGCAGTACTTC
20,-,-,TRBV7-8,TRBJ2-4,CASSSSVSLSRGADKNIQYF,TGTGCCAGCAGCTCCAGTGTTTCTCTCTCTCGGGGGGCGGATAAAAACATTCAGTACTTC
16,TRBD1,few,TRBV7-3,TRBJ1-2,CASSLNSAGGVSGYTF,TGTGCCAGCAGCTTAAACTCGGCAGGGGGCGTGAGTGGCTACACCTTC
14,-,-,TRBV7-2,TRBJ1-2,CASSLRLEPYGYTF,TGTGCCAGCAGCTTACGACTGGAGCCCTATGGCTACACCTTC
16,-,-,TRBV6-5,TRBJ2-1,CASSSPSRTPWNEQFF,TGTGCCAGCAGTTCGCCTAGTAGGACCCCCTGGAATGAGCAGTTCTTC
17,TRBD1,-,TRBV7-9,TRBJ2-7,CASSPDRVGRRNNEQYF,TGTGCCAGCAGCCCGGACAGGGTAGGGCGTAGGAACAATGAGCAGTACTTC
16,-,few,TRBV12-3/TRBV12-4,TRBJ2-4,CASSLAQTRAKNIQYF,TGTGCCAGCAGTTTAGCGCAGACCCGGGCCAAAAACATTCAGTACTTC
12,-,once,TRBV6-2/TRBV6-3,TRBJ2-7,CASKTSSYEQYF,TGTGCCAGCAAGACTAGCTCCTACGAGCAGTACTTC
13,TRBD2,-,TRBV9,TRBJ2-1,CASSGGLGGEQFF,TGTGCCAGCAGCGGGGGACTAGGAGGTGAGCAGTTCTTC
14,-,many,TRBV14,TRBJ2-1,CASSQARGRNEQFF,TGTGCCAGCAGCCAAGCCCGGGGGAGGAATGAGCAGTTCTTC
17,-,few,TRBV7-2,TRBJ2-5,CASSRSEGGKIQETQYF,TGTGCCAGCAGCCGATCAGAGGGGGGGAAAATCCAAGAGACCCAGTACTTC
18,TRBD2,-,TRBV3-1,TRBJ2-7,CASSHGLAGVVSYNEQYF,TGTGCCAGCAGCCACGGACTAGCGGGTGTGGTCTCCTACAATGAGCAGTACTTC
15,TRBD1,-,TRBV7-6,TRBJ1-2,CASSLDLTGDGGYTF,TGTGCCAGCAGCTTAGACCTGACAGGGGACGGTGGCTACACCTTC
13,-,-,TRBV20-1,TRBJ2-7,CSARDRERNEQYF,TGCAGTGCTAGAGACAGGGAGAGGAACGAGCAGTACTTC
18,-,-,TRBV5-1,TRBJ2-7,CASSLGWGGQLSSYEQYF,TGCGCCAGCAGCTTGGGTTGGGGGGGACAGCTCTCCTCCTACGAGCAGTACTTC
15,TRBD1,-,TRBV25-1,TRBJ1-2,CASSEYGTGTDGYTF,TGTGCCAGCAGTGAATATGGGACAGGGACGGATGGCTACACCTTC